Each of the 17 T cell receptor beta chains below was sequenced from the same sample in a study of response to subunit inactivated influenza vaccine. TCRdb ran MiXCR on the RT-PCR reads and lists one entry per CDR3 protein. The profile shows about 800,000 distinct CDR3 sequences, around 20% of them singletons. The sample in question was PBMCs from blood, obtained 5 to 6 days after vaccination. The receptors shown here come from a man between 50 and 59 years old who received an inactivated influenza vaccine.

The gene calls are TRBV20-1 and TRBJ1-2; maybe TRBD1 (5 bases). Between the trimmed V and J ends, which lost 0 bases and 4 bases, there was a span of 18 bases. Germline V gene lookup returns CDR1 DFQATT and CDR2 SNEGSKA (reference sequence). The CDR3 is 16 amino acids. CDR3 residues: CSARDFRGERVYGYTF. The CDR3 DNA is TGCAGTGCTAGAGATTTCCGGGGGGAACGGGTCTATGGCTACACCTTC.

J is TRBJ1-1 and V is TRBV12-3 or TRBV12-4; weak D call: TRBD1 (6 bases). V lost 10 bases to trimming and J lost 1 base, with 16 bases between them. The CDR3 covers 14 residues. CDR3 bases: TGTGCCACCGTCCGGACAGCTAGGAACACTGAAGCTTTCTTT. Encoded protein: CATVRTARNTEAFF.

In its sample, this clonotype was seen a few times. This chain connects TRBV20-1 to TRBJ2-1; D is unresolved. The CDR3 is 17 amino acids. Trimming shortened V by 0 bases and J by 2 bases, and 17 bases separated the two germline ends. The germline gives CDR1 DFQATT, CDR2 SNEGSKA (reference sequence). The CDR3 DNA reads as TGCAGTGCTAGAGATCGTCGATCAACGGTGGCCTACAATGAGCAGTTCTTC. Amino acids: CSARDRRSTVAYNEQFF.

The chain combines TRBV3-1 with TRBJ1-5; D is possibly TRBD1 (6 bases). The V gene lost 1 base and the J gene lost 3 bases, with 7 bases spanning the gap. Germline V CDR1 and CDR2: LGHDT, YNNKEL (reference sequence). CDR3 length equals 14 residues. The CDR3 DNA reads as TGTGCCAGCAGCCAAGGGACAGCCAATCAGCCCCAGCATTTT. It encodes CASSQGTANQPQHF.

The chain recombines TRBV7-6 with TRBJ2-3; D call uncertain. With the DNA end fitting TRBJ1-5 better, the J assignment may be wrong. Per germline, CDR1 SGHVS and CDR2 FNYEAQ. The CDR3 runs to 14 residues. The CDR3 region has the DNA TGTGCCAGCAGCTTAGCGGGAAGCACAGATACGCAGCATTTT. It is translated as CASSLAGSTDTQHF.

V is TRBV5-1 and J is TRBJ2-3; 13 bases fit TRBD2. V gave up 3 bases and J gave up 4 bases; unmatched junction bases: 8. The CDR3 runs 17 residues. The V gene's germline CDR1 is SGHRS and CDR2 YFSETQ. The CDR3 protein is CASSWTSGSRGADTQYF. For the CDR3, the DNA is TGCGCCAGCAGCTGGACTAGCGGGAGCCGCGGAGCAGATACGCAGTATTTT.

The J gene is TRBJ2-5, the V gene TRBV20-1; TRBD2 matches 9 bases. V lost 0 bases, J lost 5 bases, and 7 bases stayed unmatched. This CDR3 is 15 amino acids long. Germline assignment: CDR1 DFQATT and CDR2 SNEGSKA (reference sequence). CDR3 coding DNA: TGCAGTGCTAGAGATCGGCGGGGGGGCCCGGAGACCCAGTACTTC. This translates into CSARDRRGGPETQYF.

This sequence joins TRBV12-3 or TRBV12-4 and TRBJ2-7; D not resolved. Trimming stripped 6 bases from V and 7 bases from J, with 13 bases between. This CDR3 comprises 12 residues. The CDR3: CASRLNLWEQYF. The CDR3, as DNA: TGTGCCAGCAGACTAAACTTGTGGGAGCAGTACTTC.

The rearrangement links TRBV5-1 to TRBJ1-2; 8 bases map to TRBD1. This CDR3 contains 14 residues. The germline V gene encodes CDR1 SGHRS and CDR2 YFSETQ. V gave up 3 bases and J gave up 4 bases; unmatched junction bases: 5. The CDR3 region is CASSSDRAAYGYTF. The CDR3 DNA reads as TGCGCCAGCAGCTCGGACAGGGCCGCCTATGGCTACACCTTC.

This clonotype has only a few counts. This sequence joins TRBV7-8 and TRBJ2-1; D is unresolved. Looked up from germline, CDR1 is SGHVS and CDR2 is FQNEAQ. This CDR3 spans 12 amino acids. V dropped 5 bases and J dropped 12 bases, with 14 bases sitting between them. The CDR3 sequence is CASSPQDPVQFF. Written as DNA, the CDR3 is TGTGCCAGCAGCCCGCAGGACCCGGTGCAGTTCTTC.

The chain carries TRBV6-1 and TRBJ2-2, with a possible D match to TRBD1 (6 bases). V shed 8 bases and J shed 3 bases, with 16 bases lying between them. This CDR3 is built from 15 residues. Germline lookup yields CDR1 MNHNS and CDR2 SASEGT. The DNA of the CDR3 is TGTGCCAGCTCCAAGTGGGGGCCTGACACCGGGGAGCTGTTTTTT. It specifies CASSKWGPDTGELFF.

There are a few counts of this clonotype. This sequence joins TRBV5-6 and TRBJ1-4; D is perhaps TRBD1 (6 bases). The CDR3 loop spans 15 amino acids. The germline V gene encodes CDR1 SGHDT and CDR2 YYEEEE. V was pared by 4 bases and J by 3 bases, with 13 bases between. CDR3 residues: CASSVTGLANEKLFF. CDR3 in DNA: TGTGCCAGCAGCGTTACAGGGTTGGCTAATGAAAAACTGTTTTTT.

The CDR3 nucleotides are TGTGCCAGCAGCTTAGAGGGACCCGTGATGAGCTCCTACAATGAGCAGTTCTTC. Its translation: CASSLEGPVMSSYNEQFF. The chain carries TRBV11-2 and TRBJ2-1, with D possibly being TRBD1 or TRBD2 (5 bases each). Looked up from germline, CDR1 is SGHAT and CDR2 is FQNNGV. CDR3 length equals 18 residues. V was trimmed by 0 bases and J by 0 bases, leaving 15 bases between them.

This clonotype was found a few times. This chain's CDR3 is CAISGRIDQPQHF. The CDR3, as DNA: TGTGCCATCAGTGGACGTATTGATCAGCCCCAGCATTTT. The genes are TRBV10-3 and TRBJ1-5; D is ambiguous. This CDR3 spans 13 amino acids. Per germline, CDR1 ENHRY and CDR2 SYGVKD. Trimming removed 4 bases at V and 5 bases at J, with 9 bases between.

J is TRBJ1-1 and V is TRBV12-3 or TRBV12-4, with a tentative D call TRBD1 (6 bases). This CDR3 has 14 residues. Trimming stripped 2 bases from V and 3 bases from J, with 10 bases between. In nucleotides, the CDR3 is TGTGCCAGCAGTTTATCCAGGGGCGACACTGAAGCTTTCTTT. Translating gives CASSLSRGDTEAFF.

The chain is built from TRBV11-2 and TRBJ2-3; 11 nucleotides match TRBD2. CDR3 length: 18 residues. The trim removed 4 bases at V and 0 bases at J, leaving 9 bases unmatched. CDR1 is SGHAT, CDR2 FQNNGV, per germline. The CDR3 DNA is TGTGCCAGCAGCTCGGGACTAGCGGTAATATCTAGCACAGATACGCAGTATTTT. As protein: CASSSGLAVISSTDTQYF.

This clonotype was seen just once. V and J are TRBV27 and TRBJ1-6; D call uncertain. The CDR3 runs 14 residues. Germline V gene data show CDR1 as MNHEY and CDR2 as SMNVEV (reference sequence). V dropped 6 bases and J dropped 7 bases, with 13 bases sitting between them. CDR3 nucleotide sequence: TGTGCCAGCAGCCCTGGGATATTCAATTCACCCCTCCACTTT. Translating gives CASSPGIFNSPLHF.